This TCR beta chain was documented in a study of blood T cell repertoires in COVID-19. Study in general: Samples of COVID-19 (acute and convalescent) were obtained from the United States, Italy and Spain. Nucleic acid was either cDNA or gDNA, and it came from T cells, B-cell-depleted T cells, or PBMCs.

Per the original methods: Using reference gene primer amplification, nucleated cell counts were estimated. TCRdb's table, derived via immunoSEQ multiplex PCR, lists solely in-frame clones and lacks some. That table is the source of V, J and clone size, and D and trimming were worked out from the DNA. Among under 250,000 clones listed, 82% were seen once. Germline V gene sequence: CDR1 MDHEN, CDR2 SYDVKM. V lost 3 bases and J lost 1, with 6 bases in between. This CDR3 has 14 amino acids. The genes are TRBV28 and TRBJ2-2; a possible D gene is TRBD2 (5 bases). The sequenced sample was peripheral blood. This sequence was found in a woman aged 70-85 years with acute or convalescent COVID-19. The CDR3 region has the DNA TGTGCCAGCAGTTTTCGGGGGAACACCGGGGAGCTGTTTTTT. Translating it yields CASSFRGNTGELFF.